This TCR beta chain derives from a study of cytomegalovirus exposure and HLA in healthy donors. Study information: An early data release held 75 million to 100 million unique TCRs from HLA-typed donors. Regarding the study as a whole: It was taken for granted in presence/absence analyses that sequencing depth across donors was roughly uniform. Researchers reported that three CMV-associated chains were confirmed in vitro as CMV antigen-specific.

CDR3 length equals 15 residues. Germline loops: CDR1 SGHTA, CDR2 FQGNSA. V lost 5 bases to trimming and J lost 2 bases, with 10 bases between them. Amplification used 60 Vbeta primers and 13 Jbeta primers. TCRdb's copy holds only in-frame clones and misses some; the assay was immunoSEQ multiplex PCR. The data hold fewer than 250,000 clones, with around 83% observed a single time. This clone appeared a single time. Its target is not known. V usage is TRBV7-2 and J usage is TRBJ2-6; D is ambiguous. This TCR derives from a woman aged 40 to 55 in good health and CMV-seronegative. Sequencing was done on a sample of PBMCs. In DNA, the CDR3 is TGTGCCAGCAGCCTGAGAGGTGCTGGGGCCAACGTCCTGACTTTC. Translation: CASSLRGAGANVLTF.